These 21 T cell receptor beta chains were sequenced from one sample in a study of blood T cell repertoires in COVID-19. The table came from immunoSEQ multiplex PCR; TCRdb's copy has only in-frame clones and leaves some out. The sample has some 69,000 clones, roughly 76% seen once. The sample taken for sequencing was peripheral blood. These receptors all stem from a woman aged 70-85 years with acute or convalescent COVID-19.

The chain is built from TRBV5-8 and TRBJ1-5; no firm D call. The CDR3 is made up of 14 amino acids. V lost 0 bases to trimming and J lost 0 bases, with 4 bases between them. Germline V lookup: CDR1 SGHTS, CDR2 YDEGEE. The CDR3 DNA follows: TGTGCCAGCAGCTTGGACACTAGCAATCAGCCCCAGCATTTT. Its protein product is CASSLDTSNQPQHF.

The chain joins TRBV5-4 to TRBJ2-3, with 10 bases fitting TRBD2. This CDR3 is built from 16 residues. With V trimmed by 4 bases and J by 0 bases, 5 bases remained unmatched. In germline, CDR1 is SGHNT, CDR2 YYREEE (reference sequence). CDR3 nucleotides: TGTGCCAGCAGCCCCGGGACTAGCGATAGCACAGATACGCAGTATTTT. It codes for CASSPGTSDSTDTQYF. Based on the CDR3 plus reference TRBV5-4 and TRBJ2-3, the full variable domain is ETGVTQSPTHLIKTRGQQVTLRCSSQSGHNTVSWYQQALGQGPQFIFQYYREEENGRGNFPPRFSGLQFPNYSSELNVNALELDDSALYLCASSPGTSDSTDTQYFGPGTRLTVL.

This chain connects TRBV4-2 to TRBJ1-5; D is unresolved. Deletions cut 1 base from V and 6 bases from J, with 7 bases between. CDR1 is LGHNA and CDR2 is YNFKEQ in the germline V gene. CDR3 length: 13 amino acids. Here the CDR3 reads CASSQVLSQPQHF. The DNA for the CDR3 is TGTGCCAGCAGCCAAGTTCTGTCTCAGCCCCAGCATTTT.

The V call is TRBV6-5, the J call TRBJ2-7, with TRBD1 identical over 8 bases. The CDR3 covers 13 residues. After removal of 7 bases from V and 4 bases from J, the junction contained 6 bases not matched to a gene. Germline values: CDR1 MNHEY, CDR2 SVGAGI. DNA of the CDR3: TGTGCCAGCAAGTCGGGACAGGCTTACGAGCAGTACTTC. Translated: CASKSGQAYEQYF.

This rearrangement joins TRBV11-2 to TRBJ1-5; D may be TRBD1 (5 bases). V gave up 2 bases and J gave up 6 bases, with 8 bases separating them. This CDR3 has 13 residues. Germline V gene data show CDR1 as SGHAT and CDR2 as FQNNGV. This CDR3 reads CASSLKQGQPQHF. DNA for the CDR3: TGTGCCAGCAGCTTAAAGCAGGGTCAGCCCCAGCATTTT.

V gene TRBV7-2 combines with J gene TRBJ2-5; D is ambiguous. Between the trimmed V and J ends, which lost 2 bases and 2 bases, there was a span of 15 bases. The CDR3 sequence is 16 residues long. Per the germline V gene, CDR1 is SGHTA and CDR2 is FQGNSA. The CDR3 is CASSLPGRLVQETQYF. CDR3 nucleotide sequence: TGTGCCAGCAGCTTACCGGGTAGGCTAGTACAAGAGACCCAGTACTTC.

The genes are TRBV30 and TRBJ1-1; the D is unclear. V was pared by 4 bases and J by 2 bases, with 20 bases between. Germline values: CDR1 GTSNPN, CDR2 SVGIG (reference sequence). The CDR3 covers 16 residues. The CDR3 DNA sequence: TGTGCCTGGACCCTACCCATGGCCGGGGTCAACACTGAAGCTTTCTTT. As protein: CAWTLPMAGVNTEAFF.

The chain uses TRBV5-1 and TRBJ1-1; a possible D gene is TRBD1 (5 bases). V lost 4 bases, J lost 4 bases, and 11 bases lay in between. From germline, CDR1 is SGHRS and CDR2 YFSETQ. The CDR3 is 13 amino acids. Written as DNA, the CDR3 is TGCGCCAGCAGCCAACAGGTATCCACTGAAGCTTTCTTT. Its protein product is CASSQQVSTEAFF.

The chain uses TRBV20-1 and TRBJ2-7, with 7 bases fitting TRBD2. After removal of 3 bases from V and 4 bases from J, the junction contained 9 bases not matched to a gene. The CDR3 contains 14 residues. The germline V gene has CDR1 DFQATT and CDR2 SNEGSKA (reference sequence). CDR3 sequence reads: CSASGGSIGYEQYF. CDR3 in DNA: TGCAGTGCTAGTGGCGGGAGTATCGGGTACGAGCAGTACTTC.

The chain employs TRBV7-6 and TRBJ2-3; 7 bases map to TRBD2. In germline, CDR1 is SGHVS, CDR2 FNYEAQ. This CDR3 is built from 15 residues. The V segment lost 0 bases and the J segment 0 bases; nucleotides outside the gene matches: 0. The CDR3 loop is CASSLAGGSTDTQYF. The CDR3 DNA reads TGTGCCAGCAGCTTAGCGGGGGGGAGCACAGATACGCAGTATTTT.

V usage is TRBV30 and J usage is TRBJ1-3; TRBD1 matches at 12 bases. The CDR3 covers 15 residues. The J segment lost 8 bases and the V segment lost 4 bases, leaving 9 bases of the junction unmatched. Germline values: CDR1 GTSNPN, CDR2 SVGIG (reference sequence). The CDR3 DNA follows: TGTGCCTGGAATCCGGGACAGGGGGCGAGAGACACCATATATTTT. This sequence encodes CAWNPGQGARDTIYF.

The chain combines TRBV27 with TRBJ2-7; no clear D. Trimming shortened V by 8 bases and J by 6 bases, and 17 bases separated the two germline ends. Germline lookup yields CDR1 MNHEY and CDR2 SMNVEV (reference sequence). The CDR3 contains 13 residues. The CDR3 loop reads CASLSVINREQYF. CDR3 DNA: TGTGCCAGCCTATCCGTTATAAATCGCGAGCAGTACTTC.

The V gene is TRBV19, the J gene TRBJ1-2; D is perhaps TRBD1 (6 bases). The germline CDR1 and CDR2 sequences are LNHDA and SQIVND (reference sequence). Trimming took 5 bases from V and 4 from J, leaving 17 bases between them. The CDR3 extends over 15 amino acids. The CDR3 protein is CASSLAGAYGYGYTF. DNA of the CDR3: TGTGCCAGTAGTCTCGCAGGGGCCTATGGCTATGGCTACACCTTC.

The chain recombines TRBV19 with TRBJ2-7; 10 nucleotides align to TRBD2. The CDR3 has 13 amino acids. Germline V CDR1 and CDR2: LNHDA, SQIVND (reference sequence). With 5 bases clipped from V and 5 bases from J, the junction kept 3 bases outside the gene matches. The CDR3 nucleotides are TGTGCCAGTAGTCGGCTAGCGGGAGACGAGCAGTACTTC. This translates into CASSRLAGDEQYF.

CDR3 DNA sequence: TGTGCCAGTAGCCGGGAAGGGACAGCCTATAACTATGGCTACACCTTC. Its protein is CASSREGTAYNYGYTF. The chain employs TRBV19 and TRBJ1-2; 7 nucleotides line up with TRBD1. With V trimmed by 6 bases and J by 1 base, 11 bases remained unmatched. CDR1 and CDR2 (germline): LNHDA, SQIVND (reference sequence). This CDR3 region has 16 residues.

The chain has TRBV4-1 and TRBJ2-1; TRBD2 aligns across 10 bases. Germline values: CDR1 MGHRA, CDR2 YSYEKL. CDR3 length: 16 amino acids. V was clipped by 4 bases and J by 5 bases; unmatched bases: 8. CDR3 region: CASSRTRTSGNNEQFF. As DNA, the CDR3 is TGCGCCAGCAGCCGGACCCGGACTAGCGGAAACAATGAGCAGTTCTTC.

This chain joins TRBV5-1 and TRBJ2-7; D unresolved. V lost 5 bases, J lost 4 bases, and 16 bases lay in between. Per germline, CDR1 SGHRS and CDR2 YFSETQ. The CDR3 covers 14 residues. The CDR3 is CASRPPLSEYEQYF. CDR3 bases: TGCGCCAGCAGACCCCCCCTATCCGAGTACGAGCAGTACTTC.

The CDR3 protein is CASSFDRAHEQYF. CDR3 nucleotide sequence: TGTGCCAGCAGCTTCGACAGGGCCCACGAGCAGTACTTC. The V and J genes are TRBV7-6 and TRBJ2-7; 7 nucleotides line up with TRBD1. This CDR3 contains 13 residues. Trimming cost V 3 bases and J 5 bases; bases outside gene matches: 4. Germline CDR1 SGHVS, CDR2 FNYEAQ.

The chain carries TRBV5-1 and TRBJ2-2; D is uncertain. Looked up from germline, CDR1 is SGHRS and CDR2 is YFSETQ. Trimming removed 1 base from V and 7 bases from J, with 8 bases in between. This CDR3 spans 13 amino acids. CDR3 loop: CASSLRRSGELFF. Written as DNA, the CDR3 is TGCGCCAGCAGCTTGAGGCGGAGCGGGGAGCTGTTTTTT. The variable domain in full, completed from reference TRBV5-1 and TRBJ2-2, reads KAGVTQTPRYLIKTRGQQVTLSCSPISGHRSVSWYQQTPGQGLQFLFEYFSETQRNKGNFPGRFSGRQFSNSRSEMNVSTLELGDSALYLCASSLRRSGELFFGEGSRLTVL.

This sequence joins TRBV5-1 and TRBJ1-6, with TRBD1 identical over 7 bases. The CDR3 runs 13 residues. Germline V CDR1 and CDR2: SGHRS, YFSETQ. V lost 6 bases to trimming and J lost 6 bases; unmatched junction nucleotides: 3. The CDR3 nucleotides read TGCGCCAGCACCCGGGACAGTAATTCACCCCTCCACTTT. Translation: CASTRDSNSPLHF.

This sequence joins TRBV25-1 and TRBJ1-1; 8 nucleotides agree with TRBD1. The CDR3 has 14 amino acids. Trimming took 7 bases from V and 2 from J; bases not matched to a gene: 6. The germline V gene has CDR1 MGHDK and CDR2 SYGVNS. This CDR3 reads CASTKDRGNTEAFF. The CDR3 DNA follows: TGTGCCAGCACCAAAGACAGGGGAAACACTGAAGCTTTCTTT.